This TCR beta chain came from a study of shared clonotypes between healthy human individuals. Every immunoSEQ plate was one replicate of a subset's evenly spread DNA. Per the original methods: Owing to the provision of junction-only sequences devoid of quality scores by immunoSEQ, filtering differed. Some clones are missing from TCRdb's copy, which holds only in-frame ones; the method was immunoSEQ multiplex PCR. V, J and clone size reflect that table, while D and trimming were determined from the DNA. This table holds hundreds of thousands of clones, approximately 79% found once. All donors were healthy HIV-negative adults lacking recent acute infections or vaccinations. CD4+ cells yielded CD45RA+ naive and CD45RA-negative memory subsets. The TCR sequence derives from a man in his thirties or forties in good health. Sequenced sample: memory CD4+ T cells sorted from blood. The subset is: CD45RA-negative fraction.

The CDR3: CASRPNTDTQYF. As DNA, the CDR3 is TGTGCCAGCAGACCCAACACAGATACGCAGTATTTT. The chain has TRBV2 and TRBJ2-3; no clear D gene. The ends were cut back, 6 bases at V and 2 bases at J, with 6 bases in the middle. CDR3 length: 12 residues. Germline-derived CDR1 and CDR2 are SNHLY and FYNNEI.